A selection of T cell receptor beta chains follows, all from one sample in a study of T-cell reconstitution after alpha-beta-depleted transplantation in children. One entry per CDR3 protein, called by TCRdb with MiXCR from the PCR reads. This sample has 900,000 or so distinct CDR3 sequences, with 16% found just once. The sequenced sample was PBMCs, mostly from graft donor cells, obtained 360 days after TCRalphabeta/CD19-depleted stem cell transplant. The receptors were gathered from a male patient younger than 18 who had a stem cell transplant for acute lymphoblastic leukemia, so the T cells may come from the graft donor. The CDR3 runs from the conserved cysteine through the conserved F or W. A D gene is named only where the DNA matches it firmly. Not every row has a clone size; where given, it reads once, few, many or a size class.

CDR3 | DNA | J | D | size | V
CASSEMGQGGNQPQHF | TGCGCCAGCAGTGAGATGGGGCAGGGTGGCAATCAGCCCCAGCATTTT | TRBJ1-5 | - | many | TRBV10-2
CASSPLAGGVNEQFF | TGTGCCAGCAGCCCCCTAGCGGGAGGGGTCAATGAGCAGTTCTTC | TRBJ2-1 | TRBD2 | few | TRBV7-9
CASSPLVGGDNEQFF | TGTGCCAGCTCACCTCTAGTTGGGGGGGACAATGAGCAGTTCTTC | TRBJ2-1 | TRBD2 | - | TRBV18
CATSRDLQGGNTEAFF | TGTGCCACCAGCAGAGATCTCCAGGGGGGAAACACTGAAGCTTTCTTT | TRBJ1-1 | TRBD1 | many | TRBV15
CASSYSSGGAFTGELFF | TGTGCCAGCAGTTACTCGTCGGGCGGGGCCTTCACCGGGGAGCTGTTTTTT | TRBJ2-2 | - | few | TRBV6-5
CASSIGRGRVGELFF | TGTGCCAGTAGTATTGGTAGGGGTCGAGTCGGGGAGCTGTTTTTT | TRBJ2-2 | - | - | TRBV19
CAIRTPGGGWISYEQYF | TGTGCCATCAGAACCCCTGGGGGAGGGTGGATCTCCTACGAGCAGTACTTC | TRBJ2-7 | TRBD2 | few | TRBV2
CAWTGSFNQPQHF | TGTGCCTGGACAGGGTCGTTCAATCAGCCCCAGCATTTT | TRBJ1-5 | - | - | TRBV30
CASSRTTNEKLFF | TGTGCCAGCTCACGTACAACTAATGAAAAACTGTTTTTT | TRBJ1-4 | - | - | TRBV18
CSARTGNQPQHF | TGCAGTGCTCGCACAGGGAATCAGCCCCAGCATTTT | TRBJ1-5 | - | few | TRBV20-1
CSAGNSGANVLTF | TGCAGTGCCGGAAACTCTGGGGCCAACGTCCTGACTTTC | TRBJ2-6 | - | many | TRBV20-1
CASRPGLALETQYF | TGTGCCAGCAGACCGGGACTAGCGCTAGAGACCCAGTACTTC | TRBJ2-5 | TRBD2 | - | TRBV6-2/TRBV6-3
CASSHRARDRGRRTEAFF | TGCGCCAGCAGCCACCGGGCCCGGGACAGGGGGCGCCGGACTGAAGCTTTCTTT | TRBJ1-1 | TRBD1 | many | TRBV5-1
CASSGLTGAAYEQYF | TGCGCCAGCAGCGGCCTGACAGGGGCCGCCTACGAGCAGTACTTC | TRBJ2-7 | TRBD1 | many | TRBV5-1
CASSFWGGNYEQYF | TGTGCCAGCAGTTTTTGGGGGGGGAACTACGAGCAGTACTTC | TRBJ2-7 | TRBD2 | few | TRBV12-3/TRBV12-4
CASSLAAGVGEQYF | TGTGCCAGCAGCTTAGCTGCGGGAGTGGGCGAGCAGTACTTC | TRBJ2-7 | TRBD2 | - | TRBV13
CASSRGQLYSNQPQHF | TGTGCCAGCAGTCGAGGACAGCTTTATAGCAATCAGCCCCAGCATTTT | TRBJ1-5 | - | few | TRBV2
CASRERESSYEQYF | TGTGCCAGCAGAGAGCGGGAGAGCTCCTACGAGCAGTACTTC | TRBJ2-7 | TRBD2 | few | TRBV7-9
CASSDGIEQYF | TGTGCCAGCAGTGACGGGATCGAGCAGTACTTC | TRBJ2-7 | - | few | TRBV12-3/TRBV12-4
CASSPITGTGELFF | TGCGCCAGCAGCCCGATAACGGGAACCGGGGAGCTGTTTTTT | TRBJ2-2 | - | few | TRBV4-1
CASSSTGTSNNEQFF | TGTGCCAGCAGCTCCACCGGGACTAGCAACAATGAGCAGTTCTTC | TRBJ2-1 | TRBD2 | few | TRBV7-2
CASSLVAGYNSPLHF | TGCGCCAGCAGCTTGGTGGCAGGCTATAATTCACCCCTCCACTTT | TRBJ1-6 | - | - | TRBV5-1
CASSRATSGSSETQYF | TGTGCCAGCAGCCGAGCGACTAGCGGGAGCAGCGAGACCCAGTACTTC | TRBJ2-5 | TRBD2 | many | TRBV14
CSARRQGSYNEQFF | TGCAGTGCTAGAAGACAGGGGTCATACAATGAGCAGTTCTTC | TRBJ2-1 | TRBD1 | many | TRBV20-1
CASRLALGWAENTGELFF | TGTGCCAGCAGGCTAGCGCTCGGATGGGCCGAGAACACCGGGGAGCTGTTTTTT | TRBJ2-2 | - | - | TRBV12-3/TRBV12-4
CSARSGLAKNIQYF | TGCAGTGCTAGGTCGGGACTAGCCAAAAACATTCAGTACTTC | TRBJ2-4 | - | many | TRBV20-1
CSEGSVLSTYEQYF | TGCAGTGAGGGAAGCGTTCTCTCAACCTACGAGCAGTACTTC | TRBJ2-7 | - | - | TRBV20-1
CSARTSGSVYNEQFF | TGCAGTGCTAGAACAAGCGGGAGTGTCTACAATGAGCAGTTCTTC | TRBJ2-1 | TRBD2 | many | TRBV20-1
CAPSARVITGELFF | TGCGCCCCCTCCGCCCGGGTAATCACCGGGGAGCTGTTTTTT | TRBJ2-2 | - | few | TRBV5-1
CSARAGDRTGELFF | TGCAGCGCTCGGGCGGGAGATCGCACCGGGGAGCTGTTTTTT | TRBJ2-2 | TRBD2 | many | TRBV29-1
CSAPAPNEQFF | TGCAGCGCCCCGGCCCCCAATGAGCAGTTCTTC | TRBJ2-1 | - | many | TRBV29-1
CASSQDGFAGGPDEQYF | TGTGCCAGCAGCCAAGATGGCTTTGCGGGAGGGCCTGACGAGCAGTACTTC | TRBJ2-7 | TRBD2 | few | TRBV3-1
CASSSPDYNEQFF | TGCGCCAGCAGTTCCCCAGACTACAATGAGCAGTTCTTC | TRBJ2-1 | - | many | TRBV4-1
CASSAAELAGQVGYTF | TGTGCCAGCAGCGCGGCGGAATTGGCAGGGCAAGTGGGCTACACCTTC | TRBJ1-2 | - | few | TRBV5-5
CSADIRGRGTDTQYF | TGCAGTGCTGACATTAGGGGGCGCGGGACAGATACGCAGTATTTT | TRBJ2-3 | TRBD1 | few | TRBV20-1
CASSPSVWGLRETQYF | TGTGCCAGCAGCCCCAGCGTATGGGGGCTTCGGGAGACCCAGTACTTC | TRBJ2-5 | - | many | TRBV12-3/TRBV12-4